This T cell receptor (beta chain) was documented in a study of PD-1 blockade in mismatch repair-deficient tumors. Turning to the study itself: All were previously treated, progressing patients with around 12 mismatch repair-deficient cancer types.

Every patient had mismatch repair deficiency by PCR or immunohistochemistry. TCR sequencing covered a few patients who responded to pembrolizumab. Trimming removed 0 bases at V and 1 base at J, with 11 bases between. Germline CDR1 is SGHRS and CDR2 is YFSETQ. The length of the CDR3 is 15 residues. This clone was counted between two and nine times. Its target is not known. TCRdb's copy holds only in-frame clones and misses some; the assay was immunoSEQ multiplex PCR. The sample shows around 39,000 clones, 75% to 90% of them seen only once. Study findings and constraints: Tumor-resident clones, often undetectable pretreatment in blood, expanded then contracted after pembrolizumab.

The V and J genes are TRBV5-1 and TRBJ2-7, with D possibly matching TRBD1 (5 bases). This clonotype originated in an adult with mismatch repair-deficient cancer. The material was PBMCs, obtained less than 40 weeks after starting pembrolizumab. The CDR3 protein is CASSLDGAPSYEQYF. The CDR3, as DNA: TGCGCCAGCAGCTTGGATGGGGCCCCATCCTACGAGCAGTACTTC.